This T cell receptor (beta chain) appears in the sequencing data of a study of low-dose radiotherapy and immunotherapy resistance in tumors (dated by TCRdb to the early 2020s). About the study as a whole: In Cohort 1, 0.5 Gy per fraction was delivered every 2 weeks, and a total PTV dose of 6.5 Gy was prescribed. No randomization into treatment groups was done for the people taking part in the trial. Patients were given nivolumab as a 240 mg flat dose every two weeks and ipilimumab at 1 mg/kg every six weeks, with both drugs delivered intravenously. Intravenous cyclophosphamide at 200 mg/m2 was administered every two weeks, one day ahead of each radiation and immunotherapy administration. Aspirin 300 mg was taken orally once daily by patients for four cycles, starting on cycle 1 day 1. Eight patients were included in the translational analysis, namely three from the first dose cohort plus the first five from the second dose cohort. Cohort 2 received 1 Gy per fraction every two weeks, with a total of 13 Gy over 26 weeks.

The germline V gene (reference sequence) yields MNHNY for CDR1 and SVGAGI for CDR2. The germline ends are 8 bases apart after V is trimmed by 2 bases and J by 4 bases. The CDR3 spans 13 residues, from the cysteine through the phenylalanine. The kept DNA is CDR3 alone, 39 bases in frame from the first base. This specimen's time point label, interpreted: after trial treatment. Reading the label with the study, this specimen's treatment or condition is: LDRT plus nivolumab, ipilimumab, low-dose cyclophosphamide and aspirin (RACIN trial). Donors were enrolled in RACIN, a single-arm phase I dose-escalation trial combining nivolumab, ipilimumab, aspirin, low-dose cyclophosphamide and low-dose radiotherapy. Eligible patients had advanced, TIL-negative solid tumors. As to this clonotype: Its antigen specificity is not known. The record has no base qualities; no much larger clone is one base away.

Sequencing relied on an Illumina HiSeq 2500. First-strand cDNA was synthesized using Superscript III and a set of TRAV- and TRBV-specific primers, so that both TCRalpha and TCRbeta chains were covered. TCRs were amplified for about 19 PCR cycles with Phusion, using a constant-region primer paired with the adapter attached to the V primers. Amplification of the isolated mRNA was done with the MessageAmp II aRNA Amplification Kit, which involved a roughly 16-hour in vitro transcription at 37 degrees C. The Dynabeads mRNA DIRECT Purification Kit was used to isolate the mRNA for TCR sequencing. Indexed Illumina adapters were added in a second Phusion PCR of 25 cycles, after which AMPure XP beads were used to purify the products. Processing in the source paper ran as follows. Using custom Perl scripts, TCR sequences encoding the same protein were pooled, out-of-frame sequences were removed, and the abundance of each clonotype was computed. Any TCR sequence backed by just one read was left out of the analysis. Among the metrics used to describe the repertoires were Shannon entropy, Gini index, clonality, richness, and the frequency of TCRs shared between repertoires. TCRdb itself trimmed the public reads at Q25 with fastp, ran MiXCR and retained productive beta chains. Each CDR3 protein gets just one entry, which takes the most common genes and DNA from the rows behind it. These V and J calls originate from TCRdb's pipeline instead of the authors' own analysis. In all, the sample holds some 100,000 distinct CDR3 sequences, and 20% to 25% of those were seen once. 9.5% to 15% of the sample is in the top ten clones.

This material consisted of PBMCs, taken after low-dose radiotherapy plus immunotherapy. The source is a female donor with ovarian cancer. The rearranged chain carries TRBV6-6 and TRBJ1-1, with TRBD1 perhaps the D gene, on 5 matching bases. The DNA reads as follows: TGTGCCAGCAGTTACGCGAGGGGCACTGAAGCTTTCTTT. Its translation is CASSYARGTEAFF.